Below, 20 T cell receptor beta chains from the same sample are listed, as sequenced in a study of identical twins. MiXCR, run by TCRdb on the 5' RACE reads, gives a single entry per CDR3 protein. Of roughly 290,000 distinct CDR3 sequences detected, 9.5% appear once; the ten largest clones hold roughly 7%. These same data were also listed under a study on yellow fever vaccine responses in identical twins.

Material: CD8+ T cells sorted from blood. These TCRs come from a woman between 18 and 29 years old in good health.

This clonotype appeared many times. The V call is TRBV20-1, the J call TRBJ2-1; 11 bases are shared with TRBD2. The junction had 2 bases not matched to a gene; V was cut back by 2 bases and J by 2 bases. Germline V gene lookup returns CDR1 DFQATT and CDR2 SNEGSKA (reference sequence). CDR3 length equals 15 residues. The CDR3 bases are TGCAGTGCTAGAACTAGCGGGAGTACCTACAATGAGCAGTTCTTC. Translation: CSARTSGSTYNEQFF.

A few counts support this clonotype. In DNA, the CDR3 is TGCGCCAGCAGCCACGCCTCAAATCCGGGACTAGCGGGAGGGTCCGATGTGAATGAGCAGTTCTTC. As protein: CASSHASNPGLAGGSDVNEQFF. The rearrangement links TRBV4-1 to TRBJ2-1, with TRBD2 matching over 16 bases. The CDR3 has 22 residues. Per the germline V gene, CDR1 is MGHRA and CDR2 is YSYEKL. With V trimmed by 3 bases and J by 7 bases, 21 bases remained unmatched.

The genes are TRBV19 and TRBJ1-5, with D perhaps matching TRBD1 (6 bases). CDR1 is LNHDA and CDR2 is SQIVND in the germline V gene (reference sequence). V gave up 3 bases and J gave up 3 bases, with 12 bases separating them. The CDR3 loop spans 15 amino acids. The chain's CDR3 is CASSIQGSNNQPQHF. The CDR3 DNA reads as TGTGCCAGTAGTATTCAGGGGTCGAACAATCAGCCCCAGCATTTT.

This clonotype has a count of ten or more. The V call is TRBV7-9, the J call TRBJ2-2, with TRBD2 as a possible D gene (6 bases). The CDR3 extends over 15 amino acids. Germline V gene data show CDR1 as SEHNR and CDR2 as FQNEAQ (reference sequence). The V and J ends lost 5 bases and 0 bases respectively, with 10 bases between them. CDR3 DNA: TGTGCCAGCAGCCACGGGGGACCGAACACCGGGGAGCTGTTTTTT. It encodes CASSHGGPNTGELFF.

Many counts were recorded for this clonotype. The CDR3 region has the DNA TGCAGCGTTGACGGCGGGACGTACAATGAGCAGTTCTTC. Residues: CSVDGGTYNEQFF. The chain couples TRBV29-1 to TRBJ2-1; perhaps TRBD2 as D (6 bases). Germline-derived CDR1 and CDR2 are SQVTM and ANQGSEA. Trimming pared 3 bases from V and 4 bases from J, leaving 10 bases between. The CDR3 runs 13 residues.

The chain uses TRBV7-2 and TRBJ2-5, with 9 bases matching TRBD2. V trimming: 3 bases; J trimming: 5 bases; junction bases outside the gene matches: 7. The CDR3 extends over 15 amino acids. CDR1 SGHTA and CDR2 FQGNSA come from the germline V gene. CDR3 DNA sequence: TGTGCCAGCAGCTTTAGACTAGCGGCTAGGGAGACCCAGTACTTC. Its protein product is CASSFRLAARETQYF.

The gene calls are TRBV29-1 and TRBJ1-1; D call uncertain. The CDR3 spans 15 residues. Trimming removed 3 bases at V and 2 bases at J, with 16 bases between. CDR1 is SQVTM and CDR2 is ANQGSEA in the germline V gene. The DNA of the CDR3 is TGCAGCGTTGATGAACCAGGACGGTTAAACACTGAAGCTTTCTTT. It encodes CSVDEPGRLNTEAFF.

This clonotype was seen a handful of times. The V and J genes are TRBV28 and TRBJ1-5; D gene uncertain. The CDR3 spans 14 residues. The germline CDR1 and CDR2 sequences are MDHEN and SYDVKM. V dropped 5 bases and J dropped 5 bases, with 13 bases sitting between them. DNA of the CDR3: TGTGCCAGCAGTCCCCAAAACCTATATCAGCCCCAGCATTTT. This translates into CASSPQNLYQPQHF.

The CDR3 nucleotides read TGCGCCAGCAGCCAAGATCCGGTCGGTGGCAGGGGCTACGAGCAGTACTTC. Its protein is CASSQDPVGGRGYEQYF. This chain uses TRBV4-3 with TRBJ2-7; weak D call: TRBD1 (6 bases). The CDR3 is made up of 17 amino acids. The V gene's germline CDR1 is LGHNA and CDR2 YSLEER. The V and J ends lost 0 bases and 3 bases respectively, with 18 bases between them.

Ten or more counts support this clonotype. The V and J genes are TRBV6-4 and TRBJ2-2; 7 bases map to TRBD1. In germline, CDR1 is MRHNA, CDR2 SNTAGT. The ends lost 3 bases at V and 2 bases at J; junction bases unmatched: 3. This CDR3 region has 15 residues. The CDR3 bases are TGTGCCAGCAGTGAAAGACAGGGCAACACCGGGGAGCTGTTTTTT. This encodes CASSERQGNTGELFF.

This clonotype was seen more than once but under ten times. This chain joins TRBV6-1 and TRBJ2-7; 9 bases match TRBD1. The V segment lost 6 bases and the J segment 3 bases; nucleotides outside the gene matches: 9. The CDR3 length is 15 residues. CDR1 is MNHNS and CDR2 is SASEGT in the germline V gene. CDR3 in DNA: TGTGCCAGCAGCCCGGGACAGGGAGGGTTCTACGAGCAGTACTTC. Translation: CASSPGQGGFYEQYF.

The rearrangement links TRBV20-1 to TRBJ2-2; D is ambiguous. The V gene's germline CDR1 is DFQATT and CDR2 SNEGSKA (reference sequence). V shed 5 bases and J shed 5 bases, with 12 bases lying between them. This CDR3 contains 13 residues. CDR3 sequence: CSAERLGTGELFF. The DNA of the CDR3 is TGCAGTGCTGAGAGACTGGGGACCGGGGAGCTGTTTTTT.

The V gene is TRBV12-3 or TRBV12-4, the J gene TRBJ2-3; 9 nucleotides line up with TRBD2. V lost 3 bases, J lost 4 bases, and 2 bases stayed unmatched. The CDR3 runs to 14 residues. The DNA of the CDR3 is TGTGCCAGCAGTTTTAGCGGGAGCTCAGATACGCAGTATTTT. Translating it yields CASSFSGSSDTQYF.

In its sample, this clonotype was seen many times. As DNA, the CDR3 is TGCGCCAGCAGCCTGACTAGCGGGAAACTCAATGAGCAGTTCTTC. Its translation: CASSLTSGKLNEQFF. The genes are TRBV4-3 and TRBJ2-1; the match to TRBD2 covers 11 bases. Germline assignment: CDR1 LGHNA and CDR2 YSLEER. CDR3 length equals 15 residues. With V trimmed by 4 bases and J by 6 bases, 5 bases remained unmatched.

This clonotype has a count of ten or more. The gene calls are TRBV12-3 or TRBV12-4 and TRBJ1-2; unclear D gene. The CDR3 sequence is 13 residues long. V was cut by 8 bases and J by 5 bases, with 15 bases left in between. The CDR3 reads CASPREGVYGYTF. CDR3 in DNA: TGTGCCAGCCCCCGTGAGGGCGTTTATGGCTACACCTTC.

This clonotype was seen a few times. The rearrangement links TRBV6-1 to TRBJ1-1; D unresolved. With 2 bases removed from V and 0 bases from J, the gap between germline ends came to 13 bases. CDR3 size: 16 residues. Germline V lookup: CDR1 MNHNS, CDR2 SASEGT. The CDR3 sequence is CASSETKPRVNTEAFF. The CDR3 nucleotides are TGTGCCAGCAGTGAAACTAAACCTCGGGTGAACACTGAAGCTTTCTTT.

In its sample, this clonotype was seen a few times. The chain recombines TRBV20-1 with TRBJ2-7; tentative D call: TRBD2 (6 bases). V lost 5 bases, J lost 0 bases, and 14 bases lay in between. CDR1 is DFQATT, CDR2 SNEGSKA, per germline (reference sequence). CDR3 length equals 14 residues. DNA of the CDR3: TGCAGTGCTCACGAAACCGGGAGCTCCTACGAGCAGTACTTC. Amino acids: CSAHETGSSYEQYF.

This clonotype was picked up a small number of times. The rearrangement uses TRBV5-1 and TRBJ2-4; D is perhaps TRBD1 (6 bases). Trimming removed 4 bases at V and 1 base at J, with 18 bases between. Germline values: CDR1 SGHRS, CDR2 YFSETQ. The CDR3 has 17 residues. CDR3: CASSGDTGIGAKNIQYF. The CDR3 region has the DNA TGCGCCAGCAGCGGGGACACAGGGATTGGTGCCAAAAACATTCAGTACTTC.

This clonotype was picked up many times. This chain connects TRBV4-1 to TRBJ2-2; a possible D gene is TRBD1 (6 bases). Trimming removed 0 bases at V and 6 bases at J, with 17 bases between. The V gene's germline CDR1 is MGHRA and CDR2 YSYEKL. This CDR3 spans 17 amino acids. In DNA, the CDR3 is TGCGCCAGCAGCCAAGAGGGGGTCAGGGGCAACGCCGGGGAGCTGTTTTTT. It encodes CASSQEGVRGNAGELFF.

The chain is built from TRBV15 and TRBJ2-6, with D perhaps TRBD1 (5 bases). The germline V and J ends were trimmed by 8 bases and 1 base, with 9 bases remaining between them. CDR1 is LNHNV, CDR2 YYDKDF, per germline (reference sequence). This CDR3 spans 14 amino acids. CDR3 DNA sequence: TGTGCCACCCATAGGGGATCTGGGGCCAACGTCCTGACTTTC. Translating it yields CATHRGSGANVLTF.